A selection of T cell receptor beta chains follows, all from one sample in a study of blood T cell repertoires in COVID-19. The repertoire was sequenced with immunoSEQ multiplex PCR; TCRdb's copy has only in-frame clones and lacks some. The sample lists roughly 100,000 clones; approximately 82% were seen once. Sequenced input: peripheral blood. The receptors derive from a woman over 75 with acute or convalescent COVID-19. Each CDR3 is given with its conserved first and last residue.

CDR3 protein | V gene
CASSSTGSGNTIYF | TRBV28
CASSLWDMTLSPLHF | TRBV28
CASNGLVKNIQYF | TRBV19
CASSQQELSSGNTIYF | TRBV3-1/TRBV3-2
CASSLGSGTDTQYF | TRBV13
CASSQGTEEDYGYTF | TRBV3-1/TRBV3-2
CASSYSSQREIYARLNEQYF | TRBV6-2/TRBV6-3
CANKPGKQFF | TRBV10-2
CASSPERAANTGELFF | TRBV18
CASSRNTGDTEAFF | TRBV3-1/TRBV3-2
CASTGWYSPLHF | TRBV6-5
CASSPGLAGRVGEQYF | TRBV13
CASSVGGGQETQYF | TRBV9
CASSYERREVGEQYF | TRBV5-1
CASSRGSGNTIYF | TRBV9
CASSPGLAGVVGELFF | TRBV11-3
CASSLRGRRAKNIQYF | TRBV11-3
CASSLGQAENIQYF | TRBV5-1
CASSEVTSGRGLDTQYF | TRBV10-2
CASSIDGYRGTYEQYF | TRBV19
CASSFRQGGLNEKLFF | TRBV5-1
CASSLDRASYGYTF | TRBV7-9
CSVVTQGAGEQYF | TRBV29-1
CASSYSSGNTGELFF | TRBV6-5
CASSLGGTGGKDTQYF | TRBV28
CASSTYKTGGTEAFF | TRBV5-4
CASSSAGTGGSGELFF | TRBV19
CSARDPSEQYF | TRBV20-1
CSASGERGQSTETQYF | TRBV20-1
CASSGADTQYF | TRBV18
CASSLVGGLLSNEQFF | TRBV7-6
CASSQDRGSGANVLTF | TRBV4-1
CASSSGTSGLNEQFF | TRBV2
CASSLGLAGGQFQETQYF | TRBV5-1
CASSDGGSNTF | TRBV25-1
CATSEAGGEETQYF | TRBV24-1
CATSDGTGGIGETQYF | TRBV24-1
CASSSGTYNSPLHF | TRBV5-5
CASRRDSQNYNEQFF | TRBV5-6
CATSPRQRGLQETQYF | TRBV15
CASSVRQGQETQYF | TRBV5-1
CASSSGQPIPYGYTF | TRBV28
CASSLVGTGSNEQFF | TRBV7-2
CASSVAPVGQGAGTGELFF | TRBV2
CASSPGGASYGYTF | TRBV6-6
CASSGSVAGELFF | TRBV7-2
CASSQDSTSAKTQYF | TRBV3-1/TRBV3-2
CASSAGQGLGNYGYTF | TRBV9
CASSLEGSLSYNEQFF | TRBV11-3
CSADTAADTEAFF | TRBV29-1
CASSQDRRNEQFF | TRBV14
CASSPVGGNEKLFF | TRBV7-8
CASGGGDEQYF | TRBV18